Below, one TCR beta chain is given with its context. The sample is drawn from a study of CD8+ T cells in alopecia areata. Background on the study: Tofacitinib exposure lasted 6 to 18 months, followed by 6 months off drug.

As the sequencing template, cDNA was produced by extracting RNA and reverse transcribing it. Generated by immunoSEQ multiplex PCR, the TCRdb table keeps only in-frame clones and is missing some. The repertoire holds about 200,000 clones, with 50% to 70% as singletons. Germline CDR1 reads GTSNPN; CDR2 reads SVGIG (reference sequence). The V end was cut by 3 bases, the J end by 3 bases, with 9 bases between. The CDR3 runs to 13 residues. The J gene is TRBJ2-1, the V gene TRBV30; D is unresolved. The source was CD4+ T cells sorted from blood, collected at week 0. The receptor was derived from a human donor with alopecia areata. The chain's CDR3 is CAWRPINYNEQFF. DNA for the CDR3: TGTGCCTGGAGGCCGATAAACTACAATGAGCAGTTCTTC.